Described below is a single TCR beta chain sequence and its context. These data are taken from a study of T cells in Graves' hyperthyroidism and ophthalmopathy. RNA transcripts served as the template for amplifying TCR beta CDR3 regions. Primed by the HTBI set, a first-round RT-PCR was run on the TCR CDR3. TCRdb ran MiXCR on the multiplex PCR reads and lists one entry per CDR3 protein. The sample lists over 700,000 distinct CDR3 sequences, roughly a third occurring once. This CDR3 has 14 amino acids. The germline V gene encodes CDR1 DFQATT and CDR2 SNEGSKA (reference sequence). The source material was blood. This chain joins TRBV20-1 and TRBJ2-5, with 11 bases aligning to TRBD2. TRBJ2-4 explains the end of the DNA better; the J call may be wrong. This sequence was found in a woman aged 40-49 years with Graves' hyperthyroidism. The CDR3 region has the DNA TGCAGTGCTTCCCGACTAGCGGGGAAAAACATTCAGTACTTC. It codes for CSASRLAGKNIQYF.